The clone carrying this T cell receptor (beta chain) is judged medium-sized. No antigen is known for it. Individual cDNA molecules carried attached unique molecular identifiers. TCRdb re-analysed the 5' RACE reads in MiXCR, keeping a single row per CDR3 protein. The sample lists 75,000 to 100,000 distinct CDR3 sequences, 11% to 15% seen once, with about a tenth in the top ten. Germline V CDR1 and CDR2: SGHVS, FNYEAQ. The J segment lost 3 bases and the V segment lost 5 bases, leaving 9 bases of the junction unmatched. CDR3 length: 16 amino acids. These data come from a study of early T cells in non-severe SARS-CoV-2 infection. Overall study context: Sequenced bulk RNA came from whole blood that was unsorted, and chains were unpaired.

General study points: Matching against VDJdb likely underestimated virus-specific expansions, favoring anti-spike CD8.

The rearrangement uses TRBV7-6 and TRBJ2-2; the match to TRBD1 covers 7 bases. The material sequenced was whole blood. The TCR sequence derives from an adult who was a healthcare worker with PCR-confirmed SARS-CoV-2 infection or an uninfected control (not recorded which). CDR3 sequence reads: CASSPAFGQDTGELFF. The CDR3 DNA reads TGTGCCAGCAGCCCTGCATTTGGACAGGACACCGGGGAGCTGTTTTTT.